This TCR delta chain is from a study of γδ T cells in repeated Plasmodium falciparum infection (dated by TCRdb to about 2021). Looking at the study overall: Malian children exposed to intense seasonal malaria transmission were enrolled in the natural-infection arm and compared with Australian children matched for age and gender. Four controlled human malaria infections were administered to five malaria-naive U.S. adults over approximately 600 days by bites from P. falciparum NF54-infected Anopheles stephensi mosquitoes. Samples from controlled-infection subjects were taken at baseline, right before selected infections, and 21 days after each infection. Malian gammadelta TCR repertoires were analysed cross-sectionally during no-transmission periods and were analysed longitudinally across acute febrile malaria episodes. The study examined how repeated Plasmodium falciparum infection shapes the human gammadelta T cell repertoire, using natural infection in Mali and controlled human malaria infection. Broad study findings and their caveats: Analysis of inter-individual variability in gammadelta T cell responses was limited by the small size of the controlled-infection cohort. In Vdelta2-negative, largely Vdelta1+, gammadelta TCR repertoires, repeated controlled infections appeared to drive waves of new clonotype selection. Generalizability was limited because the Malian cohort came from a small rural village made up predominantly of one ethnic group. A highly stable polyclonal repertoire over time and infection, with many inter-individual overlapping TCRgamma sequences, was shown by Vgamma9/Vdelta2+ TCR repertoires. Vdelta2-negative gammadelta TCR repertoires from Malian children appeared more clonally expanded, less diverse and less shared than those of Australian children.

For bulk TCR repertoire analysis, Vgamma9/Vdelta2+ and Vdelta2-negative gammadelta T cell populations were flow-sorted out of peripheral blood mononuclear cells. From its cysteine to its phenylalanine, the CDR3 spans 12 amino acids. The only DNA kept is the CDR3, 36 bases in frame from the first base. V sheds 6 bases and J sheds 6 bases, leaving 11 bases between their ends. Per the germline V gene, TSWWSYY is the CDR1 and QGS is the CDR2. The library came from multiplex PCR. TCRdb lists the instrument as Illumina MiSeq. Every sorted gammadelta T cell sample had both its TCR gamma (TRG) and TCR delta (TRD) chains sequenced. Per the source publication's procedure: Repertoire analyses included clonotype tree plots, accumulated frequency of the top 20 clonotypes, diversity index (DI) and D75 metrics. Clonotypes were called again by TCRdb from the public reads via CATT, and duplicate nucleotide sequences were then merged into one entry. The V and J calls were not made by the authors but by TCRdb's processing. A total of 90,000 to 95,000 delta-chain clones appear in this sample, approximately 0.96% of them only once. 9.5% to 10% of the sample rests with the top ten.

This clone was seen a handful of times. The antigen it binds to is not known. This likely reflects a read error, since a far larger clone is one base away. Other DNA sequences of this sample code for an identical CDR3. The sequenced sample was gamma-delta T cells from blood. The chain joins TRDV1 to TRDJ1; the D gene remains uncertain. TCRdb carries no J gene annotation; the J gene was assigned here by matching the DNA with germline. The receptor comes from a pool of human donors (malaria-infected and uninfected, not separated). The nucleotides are TGTGCTCTTGGAGTACTTAGGCATAAACTCATCTTT. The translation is CALGVLRHKLIF.